This T cell receptor (beta chain) was found in a study of sequential checkpoint blockade in melanoma. Study overall: Patients were randomized 1:1 to nivolumab-then-ipilimumab or ipilimumab-then-nivolumab first-line. After nivolumab or ipilimumab alone, twenty-two patients had week-13 rebiopsies.

General observations from the study: Response in arm A was associated with pretreatment TIL clonality.

Only in-frame clones appear in the TCRdb table, and some are missing; sequencing was by immunoSEQ multiplex PCR. The profile shows about 1,900 clones, just over 20% of them singletons. Trimming took 4 bases from V and 6 from J, leaving 16 bases between them. The CDR3 spans 15 residues. CDR1 is SGHRS, CDR2 YFSETQ, per germline. For this clone: Its matching antigen is unknown.

Treatment given: randomized to nivolumab then ipilimumab (arm A) or the reverse (arm B). Here the sequenced sample was tumor tissue (inferred from file names), taken from a patient given nivolumab and ipilimumab in sequence. The genes are TRBV5-1 and TRBJ2-2; D gene ambiguous. The TCR originated in a human donor with melanoma. CDR3: CASSITGLRSGELFF. The DNA for the CDR3 is TGCGCCAGCAGCATTACCGGGCTAAGGTCCGGGGAGCTGTTTTTT.